This T cell receptor beta chain is drawn from a study of blood T cell repertoires in COVID-19. Study-level background: Spain, Italy and the United States supplied samples that represented acute and convalescent COVID-19. T cells, B-cell-depleted T cells, or PBMCs provided the cDNA or gDNA that served as material.

Under the authors' procedure: The assay estimated nucleated cells by amplifying reference gene primers. Sequencing was performed with immunoSEQ multiplex PCR; in TCRdb, only in-frame clones are kept and a portion is missing. That table furnishes V, J and clone size, whereas the DNA furnished D and trimming. The data contain approximately 45,000 clones, about nine tenths of them singletons. The source is a man between 65 and 85 years old with acute or convalescent COVID-19. The sequencing input was peripheral blood.

CDR3 residues: CASSLSPSGETQYF. CDR3 DNA: TGTGCCAGCAGTTTATCCCCGTCGGGGGAGACCCAGTACTTC. V gene TRBV27 combines with J gene TRBJ2-5; possible D gene TRBD2, 5 bases. The CDR3 spans 14 residues. Germline CDR1 and CDR2: MNHEY and SMNVEV (reference sequence). Trimming removed 0 bases at V and 5 bases at J, with 10 bases between.